This T cell receptor (beta chain) was found in a study of control samples from healthy donors and cancer patients. This table comes from immunoSEQ multiplex PCR, and its TCRdb copy is limited to in-frame clones, with some not included. Here the sample spans more than 150,000 clones, just under 95% being singletons. The sequencing sample was made of blood. The clonotype originates from a young man in good health.

Here the CDR3 reads CASSGAGLTDTQYF. As DNA, the CDR3 is TGCGCCAGCAGCGGGGCAGGTCTAACAGATACGCAGTATTTT. The chain couples TRBV5-1 to TRBJ2-3; tentatively, D is TRBD1 (5 bases). Trimming removed 4 bases from V and 3 bases from J, with 12 bases in between. There are 14 residues in the CDR3. Germline V lookup: CDR1 SGHRS, CDR2 YFSETQ.